Listed here is a single T cell receptor (beta chain). It was during active infection that Seattle patients were enrolled and then longitudinally followed. In germline, CDR1 is LGHDT, CDR2 YNNKEL (reference sequence). The CDR3 loop spans 17 amino acids. The J segment lost 6 bases and the V segment lost 1 base, leaving 7 bases of the junction unmatched. The sample belongs to a study of blood T cell repertoires in COVID-19. Original handling: Estimates of nucleated cell counts were drawn from the amplification of reference gene primers. The data were produced by immunoSEQ multiplex PCR, yet TCRdb's version contains in-frame clones alone and is incomplete. V and J calls plus clone size are reproduced from that table; the DNA served to infer D and trimming. The data contain over 200,000 clones, 83% of them singletons.

Specimen: peripheral blood. The rearrangement links TRBV3-1 (or the pseudogene TRBV3-2) to TRBJ2-1; the match to TRBD2 covers 12 bases. The receptor was isolated from a woman in her 30s with COVID-19, enrolled during active disease. In nucleotides, the CDR3 is TGTGCCAGCAGCCAAGCTAGCGGGGGGGCCCCGGGCAATGAGCAGTTCTTC. Translated: CASSQASGGAPGNEQFF.